The 32 T cell receptor beta chains presented below share a single source sample, sequenced in a study of blood T cells in healthy people across ages. Together with a sample-barcoded 5' primer, a J-beta primer mix was included in a second PCR lasting about 7 to 11 cycles. MiXCR, applied by TCRdb to the 5' RACE reads, yields one record per CDR3 protein. The table includes roughly 1 million distinct CDR3 sequences, 20% to 25% detected once. These same records also appear under a second study, on T cells of mothers and their children.

Sequenced: blood. The receptor set was obtained from a girl between 2 and 10 years old in good health.

V gene TRBV4-1 combines with J gene TRBJ2-5, with D unclear. The V end lost 3 bases, the J end lost 5 bases, and 10 bases lay between the germline ends. The germline V gene has CDR1 MGHRA and CDR2 YSYEKL. This CDR3 has 13 residues. The CDR3 loop is CASSQGIAETQYF. The CDR3 nucleotides are TGCGCCAGCAGCCAGGGAATTGCGGAGACCCAGTACTTC.

This clonotype was observed a few times. J is TRBJ1-6 and V is TRBV5-1; D is uncertain. Germline V gene lookup returns CDR1 SGHRS and CDR2 YFSETQ. The CDR3 has 14 amino acids. V was clipped by 2 bases and J by 7 bases, with 10 bases between them. CDR3 in amino acids: CASSFRVENSPLHF. CDR3 coding DNA: TGCGCCAGCAGCTTTAGGGTTGAGAATTCACCCCTCCACTTT.

The genes are TRBV3-1 and TRBJ2-2; a possible D gene is TRBD1 (5 bases). The ends were cut back, 6 bases at V and 7 bases at J, with 12 bases in the middle. The germline V gene encodes CDR1 LGHDT and CDR2 YNNKEL (reference sequence). This CDR3 region has 13 residues. CDR3 bases: TGTGCCAGCAGTCCCCAGGGAAACGGGGAGCTGTTTTTT. Its protein is CASSPQGNGELFF.

In its sample, this clonotype was seen a few times. This chain joins TRBV12-3 or TRBV12-4 and TRBJ1-6; 7 bases are a match to TRBD1. This CDR3 spans 13 amino acids. V dropped 6 bases and J dropped 8; count of bases not matched to a gene: 4. CDR3: CASSDTGDSPLHF. CDR3 in DNA: TGTGCCAGCAGCGATACAGGGGATTCACCCCTCCACTTT.

The gene calls are TRBV29-1 and TRBJ1-1, with no clear D. The CDR3 has 12 residues. CDR1 and CDR2 from the germline V gene are SQVTM and ANQGSEA. V lost 5 bases, J lost 7 bases, and 14 bases lay in between. CDR3 bases: TGCAGCGTTCGCCGGGGTCGGATTGAAGCTTTCTTT. Its protein is CSVRRGRIEAFF. Combining the CDR3 with reference TRBV29-1 and TRBJ1-1 gives the whole variable domain SAVISQKPSRDICQRGTSLTIQCQVDSQVTMMFWYRQQPGQSLTLIATANQGSEATYESGFVIDKFPISRPNLTFSTLTVSNMSPEDSSIYLCSVRRGRIEAFFGQGTRLTVV.

The table lists this clonotype with a count of one. This rearrangement joins TRBV6-5 to TRBJ2-7; D gene ambiguous. CDR1 is MNHEY, CDR2 SVGAGI, per germline. Trimming pared 1 base from V and 6 bases from J, leaving 13 bases between. The CDR3 covers 14 residues. The CDR3 reads CASSYLLDPGEQYF. The CDR3 nucleotides read TGTGCCAGCAGTTACTTGCTAGACCCGGGCGAGCAGTACTTC.

The chain joins TRBV29-1 to TRBJ2-1, with D perhaps matching TRBD1 (5 bases). V lost 6 bases, J lost 4 bases, and 13 bases lay in between. Germline V lookup: CDR1 SQVTM, CDR2 ANQGSEA. There are 13 residues in the CDR3. The CDR3 coding sequence is TGCAGCGTGTTGCCAGGGATATACAATGAGCAGTTCTTC. Protein sequence: CSVLPGIYNEQFF.

At least ten counts were recorded for this clonotype. The J gene is TRBJ2-7, the V gene TRBV7-9; D call uncertain. With 4 bases removed from V and 5 bases from J, the gap between germline ends came to 21 bases. Per the germline V gene, CDR1 is SEHNR and CDR2 is FQNEAQ (reference sequence). The CDR3 has 16 amino acids. CDR3 protein: CASSSQVGYGGNEQYF. The CDR3 nucleotides are TGTGCCAGCAGCTCCCAGGTTGGATACGGCGGAAACGAGCAGTACTTC.

The CDR3 here is CASSQVGINEKLFF. CDR3 in DNA: TGCGCCAGCAGCCAAGTAGGGATTAATGAAAAACTGTTTTTT. The rearrangement links TRBV4-1 to TRBJ1-4; D ambiguous. CDR1 and CDR2 (germline): MGHRA, YSYEKL. V lost 1 base to trimming and J lost 4 bases, with 7 bases between them. The CDR3 extends over 14 amino acids.

The chain uses TRBV28 and TRBJ1-5; a possible D gene is TRBD1 (6 bases). The CDR3 loop spans 13 amino acids. Trimming took off 3 bases at V and 7 bases at J, with 10 bases between the two ends. CDR1 and CDR2 (germline): MDHEN, SYDVKM. CDR3 in amino acids: CASSFRGGQPQHF. CDR3 in DNA: TGTGCCAGCAGTTTTCGTGGGGGCCAGCCCCAGCATTTT.

As regards this clonotype: Compared with germline, one end of the junction differs, possibly owing to a read error. CDR3 coding DNA: TGTGCCTGTAGTATCCTTGGCTTCACAGATACGCAGTATTTT. This sequence encodes CACSILGFTDTQYF. V usage is TRBV19 and J usage is TRBJ2-3; unclear D gene. CDR3 size: 14 residues. Germline CDR1 LNHDA, CDR2 SQIVND (reference sequence).

The chain recombines TRBV25-1 with TRBJ1-1; perhaps TRBD1 as D (5 bases). V gave up 0 bases and J gave up 12 bases, with 14 bases separating them. The CDR3 extends over 13 amino acids. The germline V gene has CDR1 MGHDK and CDR2 SYGVNS. The CDR3 spells CASSEYRGGETFF. CDR3 coding DNA: TGTGCCAGCAGTGAATATAGAGGAGGGGAAACTTTCTTT.

This clonotype was found a few times. The rearrangement links TRBV7-2 to TRBJ2-7, with D hard to call. Trimming took off 2 bases at V and 2 bases at J, with 10 bases between the two ends. Germline loops: CDR1 SGHTA, CDR2 FQGNSA. This CDR3 has 14 residues. The CDR3 coding sequence is TGTGCCAGCAGCTTACCGTTATCCCCCTACGAGCAGTACTTC. As protein: CASSLPLSPYEQYF. The whole variable domain, filled in from reference TRBV7-2 and TRBJ2-7, reads GAGVSQSPSNKVTEKGKDVELRCDPISGHTALYWYRQSLGQGLEFLIYFQGNSAPDKSGLPSDRFSAERTGGSVSTLTIQRTQQEDSAVYLCASSLPLSPYEQYFGPGTRLTVT.

This clonotype appeared a few times. V and J are TRBV19 and TRBJ2-7; D perhaps matches TRBD2 (6 bases). CDR1 is LNHDA, CDR2 SQIVND, per germline (reference sequence). CDR3 length: 15 residues. The V end was cut by 5 bases, the J end by 5 bases, with 19 bases between. The CDR3 is CASSPPGGGLNEQYF. The CDR3 DNA follows: TGTGCCAGTAGTCCCCCCGGCGGAGGGTTAAACGAGCAGTACTTC.

This clonotype was counted only a few times. V and J are TRBV12-5 and TRBJ2-5; weak D call: TRBD2 (6 bases). This CDR3 is built from 16 residues. V was clipped by 3 bases and J by 4 bases, with 18 bases between them. CDR1 LGHNT and CDR2 FRNRAP come from the germline V gene. CDR3: CASGFSGGERRETQYF. CDR3 nucleotides: TGTGCTAGTGGTTTCTCAGGCGGGGAGAGACGAGAGACCCAGTACTTC.

The rearrangement joins TRBV12-3 or TRBV12-4 to TRBJ1-5, with a tentative D call TRBD1 (6 bases). V gave up 2 bases and J gave up 4 bases, with 9 bases separating them. The CDR3 spans 14 residues. In DNA form, the CDR3 reads TGTGCCAGCAGTTTATGGCAGGGGAATCAGCCCCAGCATTTT. Translated: CASSLWQGNQPQHF.

This chain uses TRBV21-1 with TRBJ1-5; the table names TRBD1, a call not compared with the DNA. TRBV21-1 is a documented pseudogene. This CDR3 has 14 amino acids. The CDR3 nucleotides are TGTGCCAGCAGCAACCAACCCCTTTATCAGCCCCAGCATTTT. This gives the protein CASSNQPLYQPQHF.

The CDR3 region has the DNA TGTGCCAGCAGCTTAGGAGCGGAACCACCTACCTACGAGCAGTACTTC. The encoded protein is CASSLGAEPPTYEQYF. The gene calls are TRBV7-2 and TRBJ2-7; a possible D gene is TRBD2 (5 bases). This CDR3 has 16 residues. Germline V gene sequence: CDR1 SGHTA, CDR2 FQGNSA. Trimming left V 1 base short and J 2 bases short, with 15 bases between.

This clonotype was observed a handful of times. CDR3 sequence: CASQKQGAAYNEQFF. DNA of the CDR3: TGTGCCAGCCAAAAACAGGGGGCCGCCTACAATGAGCAGTTCTTC. The chain links TRBV28 to TRBJ2-1; 9 bases line up with TRBD1. V shed 8 bases and J 2 bases; nucleotides not matched to a gene: 7. The CDR3 sequence is 15 residues long. Looked up from germline, CDR1 is MDHEN and CDR2 is SYDVKM.

The rearrangement joins TRBV7-8 to TRBJ1-2; D is unclear. CDR3 length equals 14 residues. Germline loops: CDR1 SGHVS, CDR2 FQNEAQ. Between the trimmed V and J ends, which lost 5 bases and 5 bases, there was a span of 15 bases. Here the CDR3 DNA reads TGTGCCAGCAGCCTTTCCTCGATCGCTTATGGCTACACCTTC. Encoded protein: CASSLSSIAYGYTF. Full variable domain (remainder filled in from reference TRBV7-8 and TRBJ1-2): GAGVSQSPRYKVAKRGQDVALRCDPISGHVSLFWYQQALGQGPEFLTYFQNEAQLDKSGLPSDRFFAERPEGSVSTLKIQRTQQEDSAVYLCASSLSSIAYGYTFGSGTRLTVV.

This clonotype was picked up a small number of times. The gene calls are TRBV6-1 and TRBJ1-2, with D possibly being TRBD1 (5 bases). Per germline, CDR1 MNHNS and CDR2 SASEGT. The V end was cut by 5 bases, the J end by 0 bases, with 19 bases between. This CDR3 contains 17 residues. The CDR3 nucleotides read TGTGCCAGCAGTCTATGGGACCGTGGCCCCTCTAACTATGGCTACACCTTC. Translation gives CASSLWDRGPSNYGYTF.

This clonotype showed up just a few times. The chain has TRBV27 and TRBJ2-2, with 13 bases fitting TRBD2. The CDR3 has 16 amino acids. V lost 3 bases and J lost 5; bases outside the gene matches: 3. Germline CDR1 is MNHEY and CDR2 is SMNVEV (reference sequence). CDR3 amino acids: CASSFWTSGSTGELFF. The CDR3 DNA follows: TGTGCCAGCAGTTTCTGGACTAGCGGGAGTACCGGGGAGCTGTTTTTT.

V usage is TRBV20-1 and J usage is TRBJ2-5; no clear D gene. The last part of the DNA fits TRBJ2-1 better; the J call may be wrong. The CDR3 has 15 amino acids. CDR1 DFQATT and CDR2 SNEGSKA come from the germline V gene (reference sequence). The CDR3, as DNA: TGCAGTGCTCCCCTTCCGCGAGTAGTATACAATGAGCAGTTCTTC. This codes for CSAPLPRVVYNEQFF.

The chain joins TRBV7-9 to TRBJ2-3; the D is unclear. Germline assignment: CDR1 SEHNR and CDR2 FQNEAQ (reference sequence). The CDR3 length is 17 residues. The V and J ends lost 5 bases and 0 bases respectively, with 18 bases between them. CDR3 amino acids: CASSPYLGSSSTDTQYF. The CDR3 nucleotides are TGTGCCAGCAGCCCCTACCTCGGGTCTTCTAGCACAGATACGCAGTATTTT. Full variable domain (outside the CDR3, taken from reference TRBV7-9 and TRBJ2-3): DTGVSQNPRHKITKRGQNVTFRCDPISEHNRLYWYRQTLGQGPEFLTYFQNEAQLEKSRLLSDRFSAERPKGSFSTLEIQRTEQGDSAMYLCASSPYLGSSSTDTQYFGPGTRLTVL.

This clonotype was counted only a few times. The chain recombines TRBV9 with TRBJ1-2, with D perhaps TRBD1 (6 bases). This CDR3 contains 16 residues. The germline CDR1 and CDR2 sequences are SGDLS and YYNGEE. V dropped 0 bases and J dropped 6 bases, with 18 bases sitting between them. CDR3 in amino acids: CASSVGRGDNPNGYTF. The CDR3, as DNA: TGTGCCAGCAGCGTAGGAAGGGGGGACAATCCAAATGGCTACACCTTC.

This chain joins TRBV4-2 and TRBJ2-7; no definite D call. The V end was cut by 6 bases, the J end by 0 bases, with 21 bases between. The CDR3 is made up of 17 amino acids. Per the germline V gene, CDR1 is LGHNA and CDR2 is YNFKEQ. The CDR3 reads CASRPVLDTGNSYEQYF. In nucleotides, the CDR3 is TGTGCCAGCAGACCCGTCTTAGACACTGGAAACTCCTACGAGCAGTACTTC.

This clonotype was seen more than once but under ten times. This rearrangement joins TRBV2 to TRBJ2-5; perhaps D is TRBD1 or TRBD2 (6 bases each). Trimming took 6 bases from V and 5 from J, leaving 13 bases between them. CDR3 length: 13 residues. Per the germline V gene, CDR1 is SNHLY and CDR2 is FYNNEI. The CDR3 region has the DNA TGTGCCAGCAGGACGGGGGCCAGCGAGACCCAGTACTTC. It yields the protein CASRTGASETQYF.

This clonotype has more than one count but fewer than ten. The V gene is TRBV20-1, the J gene TRBJ2-1; no clear D. The CDR3 extends over 12 amino acids. V was trimmed by 3 bases and J by 10 bases, leaving 13 bases between them. Germline CDR1 reads DFQATT; CDR2 reads SNEGSKA (reference sequence). The CDR3 DNA follows: TGCAGTGCTAGTAGTGTCTCCAGGGAGCAGTTCTTC. This gives the protein CSASSVSREQFF.

This clonotype was seen more than once but under ten times. The rearrangement links TRBV20-1 to TRBJ1-3; D gene unclear. The CDR3 has 14 residues. Germline values: CDR1 DFQATT, CDR2 SNEGSKA (reference sequence). In nucleotides, the CDR3 is TGCAGCGCCACGTCCAAAACTTCTGGAAACACCATATATTTT. Its protein product is CSATSKTSGNTIYF.

The chain couples TRBV6-1 to TRBJ2-5, with D perhaps assigned TRBD1 or TRBD2 (6 bases each). Germline loops: CDR1 MNHNS, CDR2 SASEGT. V shed 2 bases and J shed 4 bases, with 20 bases lying between them. The CDR3 consists of 17 residues. The CDR3 sequence is CASSELFGVQGGETQYF. As DNA, the CDR3 is TGTGCCAGCAGTGAACTCTTTGGTGTACAGGGAGGAGAGACCCAGTACTTC.

The rearrangement links TRBV14 to TRBJ2-1; D gene uncertain. Germline-derived CDR1 and CDR2 are SGHDN and FVKESK. V was trimmed by 5 bases and J by 4 bases, leaving 12 bases between them. The CDR3 has 14 amino acids. CDR3: CASSYRLLYNEQFF. CDR3 DNA: TGTGCCAGCAGCTATAGACTCCTGTACAATGAGCAGTTCTTC.

This clonotype was observed a few times. The chain has TRBV3-1 and TRBJ2-5; TRBD2 matches at 9 bases. J was trimmed by 5 bases and V by 4 bases; bases with no gene match: 23. Germline CDR1 LGHDT, CDR2 YNNKEL (reference sequence). The CDR3 has 20 amino acids. CDR3 protein: CASSPFLAGVFYSLWETQYF. The CDR3 DNA is TGTGCCAGCAGCCCCTTCTTAGCGGGAGTTTTTTACTCGTTGTGGGAGACCCAGTACTTC.